These T cell receptor beta chains were read from a single sample in a study of OX40 agonist ivuxolimab in advanced cancers. Clones were sequenced by immunoSEQ multiplex PCR, and TCRdb holds only the in-frame ones, with some missing. The data contain roughly 76,000 clones, around 90% of them singletons. The material sequenced was CD4+ or CD8+ T cells sorted from blood, taken in a trial of the OX40 agonist ivuxolimab. Every receptor here comes from an adult with an advanced solid tumor such as melanoma, head and neck, liver or kidney cancer. Each CDR3 is given without its conserved first and last residue. Each record gives: V gene, J gene, CDR3 protein.

TRBV2,TRBJ2-1,ASEHRDLGNEQF
TRBV4-2,TRBJ2-7,ASSQDWTASYEQY
TRBV11-2,TRBJ2-7,ASSLGGSYEQY
TRBV28,TRBJ1-2,ASSPGTDYGYT
TRBV19,TRBJ2-7,ASSSGLATYEQY
TRBV27,TRBJ1-2,ASSLRGEVYGYT
TRBV6-5,TRBJ2-2,ASSLTSAHTGELF
TRBV4-3,TRBJ2-1,ASSQMAWERSYNEQF
TRBV27,TRBJ2-1,ASSLRPPDDLSSYNEQF
TRBV4-1,TRBJ1-2,ASSLGQGDYGYT
TRBV5-6,TRBJ1-5,ASTTVGQPQH
TRBV7-8,TRBJ1-5,ASSLSGGLEPQH
TRBV2,TRBJ2-7,ASSAGAGGPGEQY
TRBV9,TRBJ2-5,ASSGGTQETQY